Included here is one TCR beta chain sequence, with context. Its antigen remains undetermined. Base qualities are not recorded, but no much larger clone differs from it by a single base. These data are taken from a study of blood T cell repertoires in COVID-19 (dated by TCRdb to 2018 to 2020). Study-wide context: Collaborator samples came from the United States, Italy and Spain and covered acute and convalescent phases of COVID-19. The dataset comprised deeply sampled blood TCRbeta repertoires from subjects exposed to, actively infected with, or recovered from COVID-19. The repertoires were released in a freely available public database meant as a resource for research on the immune response to SARS-CoV-2. The samples were drawn from the first 160 participants of the ongoing ImmuneRACE study and from 950 to 1,500 subjects provided by 6 global collaborators. The prospective study material was composed of cDNA or gDNA derived from T cells, B-cell-depleted T cells, or PBMCs. Sample metadata almost always included a de-identified subject ID, COVID-19 status, age in years and sex. HLA class I and class II types, where available, came from metadata supplied by the sample provider rather than from assay-based typing. Broad study findings and their caveats: The amount of clinical and demographic metadata varied by source and participant and was provided uncurated.

The immunoSEQ Assay, a bias-controlled multiplex PCR, was used to amplify TCRbeta CDR3 regions from genomic DNA. In the original analysis: Within the assay, amplification of reference gene primers was used to estimate how many nucleated cells each sample contained. To quantify the absolute abundance of each unique TCRbeta CDR3 rearrangement, sequence reads were collapsed and filtered. For each sample, productive Simpson clonality was calculated by taking the square root of Simpson's diversity index across productive rearrangements. Sourced from immuneACCESS, this table was stored by TCRdb with only in-frame sequences that have V and J called. A share of the clones is absent; for the studies checked, an unresolved V gene accounts for under half, and the remainder has no known explanation. That table supplies the V and J calls and clone size; D and trimming were determined from the DNA. This sample gives fewer than 500,000 clones in total; over 75% of them show up just once. Roughly 0.97% of the sample goes to the ten largest clones.

Participants in the prospective study were enrolled through a virtual design, were aged roughly 18 to 100 years, and lived in 20 to 30 United States geographic areas. Cohort assignment in the prospective study relied on participant-reported clinical history from a screening survey and a study questionnaire. In the prospective study, mobile phlebotomists collected whole blood, serum and a nasopharyngeal or oropharyngeal swab from each participant. Participants in the prospective study had the option to provide additional blood draws and questionnaires over a 2-month period. Blood samples from the prospective study were shipped frozen or at room temperature prior to DNA extraction. The V and J ends are trimmed by 3 bases and 6 bases, leaving 3 bases between them. The CDR3, from cysteine to phenylalanine, totals 11 residues. The only DNA kept is the CDR3, 33 bases in frame from the first base.

The receptor's source is a woman aged 25-40 years with acute COVID-19. In this chain, TRBV12-3 or TRBV12-4 is recombined with TRBJ1-5, with no confidently assigned D gene. The sequenced sample consisted of PBMCs or T cells enriched from blood (not recorded which). The CDR3 region reads CASSFGQPQHF. Here is the DNA: TGTGCCAGCAGTTTCGGTCAGCCCCAGCATTTT.